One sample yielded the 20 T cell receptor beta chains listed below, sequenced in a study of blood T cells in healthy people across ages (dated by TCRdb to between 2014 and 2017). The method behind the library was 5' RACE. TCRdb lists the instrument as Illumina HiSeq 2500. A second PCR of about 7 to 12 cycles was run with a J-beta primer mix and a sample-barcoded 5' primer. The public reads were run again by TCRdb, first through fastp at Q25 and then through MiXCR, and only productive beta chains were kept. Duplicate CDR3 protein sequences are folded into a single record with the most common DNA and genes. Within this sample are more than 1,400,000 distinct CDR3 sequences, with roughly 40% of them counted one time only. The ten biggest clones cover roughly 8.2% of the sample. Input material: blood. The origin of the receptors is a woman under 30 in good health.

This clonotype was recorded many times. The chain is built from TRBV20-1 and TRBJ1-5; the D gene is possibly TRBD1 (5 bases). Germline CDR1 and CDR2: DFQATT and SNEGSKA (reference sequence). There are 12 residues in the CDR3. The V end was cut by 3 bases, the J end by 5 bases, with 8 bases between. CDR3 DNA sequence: TGCAGTGCTAGGGTAGGGGATCAGCCCCAGCATTTT. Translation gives CSARVGDQPQHF.

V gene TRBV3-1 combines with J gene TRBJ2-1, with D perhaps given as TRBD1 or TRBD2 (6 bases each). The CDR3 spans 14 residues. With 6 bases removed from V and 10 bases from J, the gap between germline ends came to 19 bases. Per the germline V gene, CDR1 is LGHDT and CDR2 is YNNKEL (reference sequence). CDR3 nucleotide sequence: TGTGCCAGCAGTGTGACGCCGGGGGCTCAGGAGCAGTTCTTC. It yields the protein CASSVTPGAQEQFF.

This CDR3 reads CASSPVRLEAFF. Here the CDR3 DNA reads TGTGCCAGCAGCCCGGTGAGGCTCGAGGCTTTCTTT. The chain joins TRBV7-9 to TRBJ1-1; D is unresolved. The V end was cut by 5 bases, the J end by 11 bases, with 15 bases between. Germline V gives CDR1 SEHNR, CDR2 FQNEAQ (reference sequence). The CDR3 covers 12 residues.

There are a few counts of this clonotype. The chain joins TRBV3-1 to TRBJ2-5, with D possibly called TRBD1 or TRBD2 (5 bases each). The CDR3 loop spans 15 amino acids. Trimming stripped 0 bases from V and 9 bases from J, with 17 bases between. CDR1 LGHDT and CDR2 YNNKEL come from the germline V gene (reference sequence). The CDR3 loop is CASSQESPGRGAQYF. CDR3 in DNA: TGTGCCAGCAGCCAAGAGTCACCTGGAAGAGGGGCCCAGTACTTC.

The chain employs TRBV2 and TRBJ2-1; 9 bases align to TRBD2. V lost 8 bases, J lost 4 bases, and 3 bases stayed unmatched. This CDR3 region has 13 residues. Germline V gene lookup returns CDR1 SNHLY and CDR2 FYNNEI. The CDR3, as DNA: TGTGCCAGCTTGACTAGCGGATACAATGAGCAGTTCTTC. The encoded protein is CASLTSGYNEQFF.

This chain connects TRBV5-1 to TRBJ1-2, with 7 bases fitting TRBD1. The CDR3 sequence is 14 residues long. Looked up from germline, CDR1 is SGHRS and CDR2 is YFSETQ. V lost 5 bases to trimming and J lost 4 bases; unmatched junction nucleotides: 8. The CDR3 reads CASSPTGSIYGYTF. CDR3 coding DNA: TGCGCCAGCAGTCCGACAGGGAGTATCTATGGCTACACCTTC.

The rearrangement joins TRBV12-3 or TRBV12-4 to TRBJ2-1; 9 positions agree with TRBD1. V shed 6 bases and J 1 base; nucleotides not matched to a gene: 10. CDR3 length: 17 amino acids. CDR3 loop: CASRPSGQGFSYNEQFF. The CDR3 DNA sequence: TGTGCCAGCAGGCCCTCGGGACAGGGTTTTTCCTACAATGAGCAGTTCTTC.

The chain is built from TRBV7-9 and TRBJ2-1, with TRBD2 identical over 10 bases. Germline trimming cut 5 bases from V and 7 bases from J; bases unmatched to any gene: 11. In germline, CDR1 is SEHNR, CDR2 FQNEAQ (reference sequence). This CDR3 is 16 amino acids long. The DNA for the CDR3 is TGTGCCAGCAGCGGCTTACTAGCGGGGTTTGTTAATGAGCAGTTCTTC. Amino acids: CASSGLLAGFVNEQFF.

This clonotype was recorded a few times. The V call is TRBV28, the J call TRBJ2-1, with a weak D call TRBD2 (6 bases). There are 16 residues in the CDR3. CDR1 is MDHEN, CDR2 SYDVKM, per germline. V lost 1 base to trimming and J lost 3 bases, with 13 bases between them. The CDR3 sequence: CASSLFAQRVYNEQFF. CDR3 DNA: TGTGCCAGCAGTTTATTCGCCCAGCGGGTCTACAATGAGCAGTTCTTC.

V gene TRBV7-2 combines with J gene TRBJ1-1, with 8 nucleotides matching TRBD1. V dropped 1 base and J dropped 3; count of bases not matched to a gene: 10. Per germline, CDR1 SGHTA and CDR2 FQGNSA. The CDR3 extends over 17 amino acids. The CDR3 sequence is CASSLDGLDRVYTEAFF. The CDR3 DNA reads TGTGCCAGCAGCTTAGATGGTTTGGACAGGGTGTACACTGAAGCTTTCTTT.

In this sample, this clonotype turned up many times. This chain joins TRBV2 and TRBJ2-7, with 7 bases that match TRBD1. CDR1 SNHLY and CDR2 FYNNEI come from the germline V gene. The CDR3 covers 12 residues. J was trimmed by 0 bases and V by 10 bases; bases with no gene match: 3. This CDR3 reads CATGQLSYEQYF. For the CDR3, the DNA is TGTGCCACGGGACAGCTCTCCTACGAGCAGTACTTC.

The CDR3 nucleotides read TGTGCCAGCAGCTTAGCGGCCCTAGCGGGGGTCACCGTCTACGAGCAGTACTTC. Translated: CASSLAALAGVTVYEQYF. The chain combines TRBV7-2 with TRBJ2-7, with TRBD2 matching 10 bases. The CDR3 has 18 residues. Germline CDR1 reads SGHTA; CDR2 reads FQGNSA. Germline trimming cut 0 bases from V and 3 bases from J; bases unmatched to any gene: 11. Full variable domain (missing parts from reference TRBV7-2 and TRBJ2-7): GAGVSQSPSNKVTEKGKDVELRCDPISGHTALYWYRQSLGQGLEFLIYFQGNSAPDKSGLPSDRFSAERTGGSVSTLTIQRTQQEDSAVYLCASSLAALAGVTVYEQYFGPGTRLTVT.

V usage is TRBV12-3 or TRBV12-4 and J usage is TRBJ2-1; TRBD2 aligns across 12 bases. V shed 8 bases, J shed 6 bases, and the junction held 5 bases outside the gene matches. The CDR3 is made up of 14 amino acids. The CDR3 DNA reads TGTGCCAGCCTGACTAGCGGGAGAGCCAATGAGCAGTTCTTC. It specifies CASLTSGRANEQFF.

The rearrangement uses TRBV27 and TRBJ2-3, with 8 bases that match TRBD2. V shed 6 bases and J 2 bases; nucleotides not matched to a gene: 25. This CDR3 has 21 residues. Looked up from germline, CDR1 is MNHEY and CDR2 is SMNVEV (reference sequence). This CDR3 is CASSNAVRSGGTRAYTDTQYF. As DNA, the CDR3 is TGTGCCAGCAGCAATGCAGTGAGGAGTGGTGGGACTAGGGCTTACACAGATACGCAGTATTTT.

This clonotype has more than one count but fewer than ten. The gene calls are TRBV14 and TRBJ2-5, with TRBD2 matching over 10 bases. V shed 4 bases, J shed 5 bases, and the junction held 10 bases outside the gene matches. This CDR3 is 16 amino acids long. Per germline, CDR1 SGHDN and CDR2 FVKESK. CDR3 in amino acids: CASSRGLGLADETQYF. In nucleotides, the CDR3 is TGTGCCAGCAGCCGGGGACTAGGACTAGCGGATGAGACCCAGTACTTC.

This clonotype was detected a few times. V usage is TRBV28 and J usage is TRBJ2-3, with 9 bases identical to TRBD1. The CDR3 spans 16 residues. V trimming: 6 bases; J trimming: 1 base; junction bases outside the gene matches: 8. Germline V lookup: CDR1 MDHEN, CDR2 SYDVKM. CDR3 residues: CASSPHRGLRTDTQYF. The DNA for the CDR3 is TGTGCCAGCAGCCCTCACAGGGGGCTACGCACAGATACGCAGTATTTT.

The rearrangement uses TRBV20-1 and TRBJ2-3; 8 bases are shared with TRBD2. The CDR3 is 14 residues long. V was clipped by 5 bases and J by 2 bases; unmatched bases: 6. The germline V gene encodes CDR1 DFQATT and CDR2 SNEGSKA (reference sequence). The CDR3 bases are TGCAGTGCTCTGACTAGCGCGCCCACAGATACGCAGTATTTT. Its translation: CSALTSAPTDTQYF.

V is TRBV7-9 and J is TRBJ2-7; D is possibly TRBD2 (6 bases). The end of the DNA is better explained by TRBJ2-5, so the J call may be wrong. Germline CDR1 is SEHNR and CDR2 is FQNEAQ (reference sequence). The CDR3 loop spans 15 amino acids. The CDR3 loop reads CASSLSGPQSETQYF. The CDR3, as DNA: TGTGCCAGCAGCCTAAGCGGGCCCCAATCGGAGACCCAGTACTTC.

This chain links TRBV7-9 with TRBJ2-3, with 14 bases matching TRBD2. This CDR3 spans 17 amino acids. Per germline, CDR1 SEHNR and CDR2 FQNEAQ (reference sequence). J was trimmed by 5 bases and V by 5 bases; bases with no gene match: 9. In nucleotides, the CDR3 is TGTGCCAGCAGCCACCGACTAGCGGGAGGGCCGGGAGATACGCAGTATTTT. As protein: CASSHRLAGGPGDTQYF.

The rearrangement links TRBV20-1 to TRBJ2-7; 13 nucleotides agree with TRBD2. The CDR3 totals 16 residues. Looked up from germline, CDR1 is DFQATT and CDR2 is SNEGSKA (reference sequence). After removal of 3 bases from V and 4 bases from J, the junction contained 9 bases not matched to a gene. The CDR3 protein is CSASPGTSGTLYEQYF. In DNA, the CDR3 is TGCAGTGCTAGTCCCGGGACTAGCGGGACTCTATACGAGCAGTACTTC.